Presented here are 11 T cell receptor beta chains from one specimen sequenced in a study of monozygotic twins with inflammatory bowel disease. Reanalyzing the 5' RACE reads, TCRdb keeps one entry per CDR3 protein, without DNA. In all, the sample yields roughly 200,000 distinct CDR3 sequences. The sequenced sample consisted of blood. The receptors come from a human donor with ulcerative colitis or Crohn's disease, or a healthy co-twin of an affected twin (not recorded which).

This chain links TRBV7-2 with TRBJ2-7. This CDR3 is 14 amino acids long. Germline lookup yields CDR1 SGHTA and CDR2 FQGNSA. The CDR3 spells CASSFDRSSYEQYF.

The chain recombines TRBV6-1 with TRBJ1-1. This CDR3 has 14 residues. CDR1 is MNHNS, CDR2 SASEGT, per germline. The CDR3 sequence is CASRVFTERTEAFF.

This sequence joins TRBV5-1 and TRBJ1-2; TCRdb calls TRBD1, which cannot be checked without DNA. The CDR3 runs to 15 residues. From germline, CDR1 is SGHRS and CDR2 YFSETQ. The CDR3 is CASSMGTGSNYGYTF.

The chain has TRBV3-1 and TRBJ2-2; the TRBD2 assignment by TCRdb is unverifiable without DNA. This CDR3 region has 17 residues. Germline CDR1 is LGHDT and CDR2 is YNNKEL (reference sequence). The CDR3 protein is CASSLRTSGGATGELFF.

V and J are TRBV27 and TRBJ2-5; with no DNA, the TCRdb D assignment of TRBD2 cannot be verified. Germline CDR1 MNHEY, CDR2 SMNVEV (reference sequence). This CDR3 has 15 amino acids. CDR3: CASSWLATSQETQYF.

The V call is TRBV5-6, the J call TRBJ2-2; TCRdb reports TRBD2, a call that lacks DNA to check it against. This CDR3 has 17 residues. CDR1 SGHDT and CDR2 YYEEEE come from the germline V gene. The chain's CDR3 is CASSLDSGGTNTGELFF. The variable domain in full, completed from reference TRBV5-6 and TRBJ2-2, reads DAGVTQSPTHLIKTRGQQVTLRCSPKSGHDTVSWYQQALGQGPQFIFQYYEEEERQRGNFPDRFSGHQFPNYSSELNVNALLLGDSALYLCASSLDSGGTNTGELFFGEGSRLTVL.

The chain joins TRBV20-1 to TRBJ2-3; no DNA is available, so the TRBD1 call from TCRdb remains unchecked. The germline V gene encodes CDR1 DFQATT and CDR2 SNEGSKA (reference sequence). The CDR3 covers 16 residues. This chain's CDR3 is CSARDRLGAGTDTQYF.

V and J are TRBV7-8 and TRBJ1-3; the D gene TCRdb calls, TRBD1, cannot be checked with no DNA. Germline loops: CDR1 SGHVS, CDR2 FQNEAQ. The CDR3 extends over 15 amino acids. This CDR3 is CASSLGPSSGNTIYF.

The genes are TRBV6-1 and TRBJ2-7; without DNA, the TCRdb call of TRBD1 cannot be checked. The CDR3 contains 13 residues. Germline CDR1 is MNHNS and CDR2 is SASEGT. CDR3 region: CASSELGAGEQYF.

This rearrangement joins TRBV7-9 to TRBJ2-1; TCRdb lists TRBD2, though no DNA is available to test this call. Germline V lookup: CDR1 SEHNR, CDR2 FQNEAQ (reference sequence). The CDR3 covers 16 residues. The CDR3 sequence: CASSPPYSSSYNEQFF.

The chain employs TRBV6-1 and TRBJ1-2; absent DNA, TCRdb's TRBD1 call cannot be checked. In germline, CDR1 is MNHNS, CDR2 SASEGT. The CDR3 has 17 residues. CDR3 protein: CASSPTGTGQINYGYTF.